The next 25 T cell receptor beta chains were all read from a single sample in a study of blood T cell repertoires in COVID-19. Measured with immunoSEQ multiplex PCR; TCRdb has only the in-frame clones, and not every one. Among tens of thousands of clones listed, about four fifths were seen once. Sequenced sample: peripheral blood. The origin of the receptors is an older man with COVID-19, enrolled during active disease.

V usage is TRBV6-6 and J usage is TRBJ1-1; no clear D. The CDR3 contains 15 residues. V lost 0 bases and J lost 1, with 9 bases in between. From germline, CDR1 is MNHNY and CDR2 SVGAGI (reference sequence). CDR3 residues: CASSYSGGGNTEAFF. CDR3 bases: TGTGCCAGCAGTTACTCGGGAGGAGGGAACACTGAAGCTTTCTTT.

In this sample, this clone turned up a few times. The J gene is TRBJ1-1, the V gene TRBV7-9, with D possibly TRBD1 on 6 matching bases. Germline V gene lookup returns CDR1 SEHNR and CDR2 FQNEAQ (reference sequence). Trimming removed 5 bases at V and 2 bases at J, with 15 bases between. CDR3 length: 15 amino acids. The CDR3 loop is CASSRIGQPNTEAFF. The CDR3 region has the DNA TGTGCCAGCAGCCGAATCGGACAGCCCAACACTGAAGCTTTCTTT.

The chain couples TRBV9 to TRBJ1-5; D remains ambiguous. Germline CDR1 and CDR2: SGDLS and YYNGEE. V dropped 0 bases and J dropped 0 bases, with 13 bases sitting between them. This CDR3 has 17 amino acids. CDR3 in amino acids: CASSVVPGGYSNQPQHF. In DNA, the CDR3 is TGTGCCAGCAGCGTAGTCCCAGGAGGTTATAGCAATCAGCCCCAGCATTTT.

The rearrangement links TRBV15 to TRBJ2-5, with 8 bases matching TRBD1. Germline trimming cut 2 bases from V and 1 base from J; bases unmatched to any gene: 9. The CDR3 contains 17 residues. Germline loops: CDR1 LNHNV, CDR2 YYDKDF (reference sequence). Here the CDR3 DNA reads TGTGCCACCAGCAGATTGGGGAACAGGGGGAGCCAAGAGACCCAGTACTTC. This translates into CATSRLGNRGSQETQYF.

The V call is TRBV25-1, the J call TRBJ2-2; D might be TRBD2 (7 bases). The CDR3 runs 16 residues. V gave up 4 bases and J gave up 3 bases, with 15 bases separating them. Looked up from germline, CDR1 is MGHDK and CDR2 is SYGVNS. CDR3 sequence reads: CASSGGASGDTGELFF. CDR3 coding DNA: TGTGCCAGCAGTGGGGGGGCTAGCGGCGACACCGGGGAGCTGTTTTTT.

The chain links TRBV5-1 to TRBJ2-7; D perhaps matches TRBD1 (6 bases). This CDR3 comprises 14 residues. Germline CDR1 reads SGHRS; CDR2 reads YFSETQ. V was trimmed by 4 bases and J by 4 bases, leaving 15 bases between them. The CDR3: CASSRGGGAYEQYF. DNA of the CDR3: TGCGCCAGCAGCAGGGGTGGGGGCGCGTACGAGCAGTACTTC.

The gene calls are TRBV7-6 and TRBJ1-4; 7 positions agree with TRBD1. Looked up from germline, CDR1 is SGHVS and CDR2 is FNYEAQ. J lost 6 bases, V lost 5 bases, and 9 bases had no gene match. The length of the CDR3 is 15 residues. CDR3 DNA sequence: TGTGCCAGCAGCCCAACTCCTGGGACAGATGAAAAACTGTTTTTT. This codes for CASSPTPGTDEKLFF.

V gene TRBV6-6 combines with J gene TRBJ2-6; D is undetermined. Germline V gene lookup returns CDR1 MNHNY and CDR2 SVGAGI (reference sequence). There are 13 residues in the CDR3. V dropped 7 bases and J dropped 1 base, with 5 bases sitting between them. The CDR3 bases are TGTGCCAGCACCGCGTCTGGGGCCAACGTCCTGACTTTC. This sequence encodes CASTASGANVLTF.

V is TRBV27 and J is TRBJ2-3; 10 bases align to TRBD2. Germline CDR1 and CDR2: MNHEY and SMNVEV (reference sequence). Unmatched junction bases numbered 7, after V lost 10 bases and J lost 3 bases. The CDR3 is 14 amino acids. The CDR3 DNA is TGTGCCACCCTTCTAGCGGGAGAGACAGATACGCAGTATTTT. It encodes CATLLAGETDTQYF.

V is TRBV5-1 and J is TRBJ2-3; weak D call: TRBD1 (6 bases). V lost 7 bases, J lost 1 base, and 13 bases lay in between. Germline V CDR1 and CDR2: SGHRS, YFSETQ. The CDR3 spans 14 residues. The DNA for the CDR3 is TGCGCCAGCGACCTCTCAGGGGGCACAGATACGCAGTATTTT. Translating it yields CASDLSGGTDTQYF. Combining the CDR3 with reference TRBV5-1 and TRBJ2-3 gives the whole variable domain KAGVTQTPRYLIKTRGQQVTLSCSPISGHRSVSWYQQTPGQGLQFLFEYFSETQRNKGNFPGRFSGRQFSNSRSEMNVSTLELGDSALYLCASDLSGGTDTQYFGPGTRLTVL.

In this sample, this clone turned up a few times. The chain carries TRBV15 and TRBJ1-2; D is unclear. CDR3 length equals 13 residues. V was shortened by 1 base and J by 2 bases, with 5 bases between the two germline ends. Germline lookup yields CDR1 LNHNV and CDR2 YYDKDF (reference sequence). The CDR3 region is CATSRGQNYGYTF. The CDR3 DNA reads TGTGCCACCAGCAGAGGGCAGAACTATGGCTACACCTTC.

V gene TRBV10-3 combines with J gene TRBJ2-2; 8 bases align to TRBD1. Germline V gene lookup returns CDR1 ENHRY and CDR2 SYGVKD. V shed 4 bases, J shed 2 bases, and the junction held 3 bases outside the gene matches. The CDR3 consists of 15 residues. The CDR3 bases are TGTGCCATCAGTGCAGGACAGGGTAACACCGGGGAGCTGTTTTTT. It translates to CAISAGQGNTGELFF.

The rearrangement joins TRBV2 to TRBJ2-5; perhaps TRBD2 as D (6 bases). Between the trimmed V and J ends, which lost 0 bases and 4 bases, there was a span of 12 bases. Germline CDR1 SNHLY, CDR2 FYNNEI. The CDR3 spans 15 residues. CDR3 sequence: CASSEANYGGETQYF. The CDR3 nucleotides read TGTGCCAGCAGTGAAGCAAACTACGGGGGAGAGACCCAGTACTTC.

The V gene is TRBV29-1, the J gene TRBJ1-3; the D gene is possibly TRBD1 (6 bases). CDR3 length: 12 residues. Looked up from germline, CDR1 is SQVTM and CDR2 is ANQGSEA. V dropped 4 bases and J dropped 9 bases, with 13 bases sitting between them. In nucleotides, the CDR3 is TGCAGCGTTGGGTGGAAGGACAGCACCATATATTTT. Translating it yields CSVGWKDSTIYF. Complete variable domain (other parts from reference TRBV29-1 and TRBJ1-3): SAVISQKPSRDICQRGTSLTIQCQVDSQVTMMFWYRQQPGQSLTLIATANQGSEATYESGFVIDKFPISRPNLTFSTLTVSNMSPEDSSIYLCSVGWKDSTIYFGEGSWLTVV.

A word on this clone: This CDR3 is also generated by other DNA sequences in the sample. V and J are TRBV5-4 and TRBJ1-2, with 8 bases lining up with TRBD1. Germline trimming cut 4 bases from V and 2 bases from J; bases unmatched to any gene: 7. Germline-derived CDR1 and CDR2 are SGHNT and YYREEE (reference sequence). The CDR3 extends over 15 amino acids. This chain's CDR3 is CASSLRGTGNYGYTF. As DNA, the CDR3 is TGTGCCAGCAGCCTGCGAGGGACAGGAAACTATGGCTACACCTTC.

Only one count was recorded for this clone. The chain is built from TRBV30 and TRBJ2-7; D may be TRBD2 (5 bases). The V end was cut by 0 bases, the J end by 2 bases, with 11 bases between. The germline V gene has CDR1 GTSNPN and CDR2 SVGIG (reference sequence). There are 14 residues in the CDR3. The CDR3 loop is CAWSVPRLTYEQYF. The DNA for the CDR3 is TGTGCCTGGAGTGTACCCCGACTAACCTACGAGCAGTACTTC.

V and J are TRBV6-2 or TRBV6-3 and TRBJ2-7; the match to TRBD2 covers 9 bases. Unmatched junction bases numbered 14, after V lost 3 bases and J lost 5 bases. Looked up from germline, CDR1 is MNHEY and CDR2 is SVGEGT. CDR3 length: 17 residues. The CDR3 protein is CASSYAFGSGSFDEQYF. CDR3 nucleotides: TGTGCCAGCAGTTATGCTTTTGGTAGCGGGAGCTTCGACGAGCAGTACTTC.

The chain uses TRBV4-3 and TRBJ2-6; weak D call: TRBD1 (5 bases). The germline V gene has CDR1 LGHNA and CDR2 YSLEER. Trimming cost V 0 bases and J 0 bases, with 6 bases left between them. CDR3 size: 16 residues. The chain's CDR3 is CASSQEGASGANVLTF. CDR3 nucleotides: TGCGCCAGCAGCCAAGAAGGGGCCTCTGGGGCCAACGTCCTGACTTTC.

The chain uses TRBV4-2 and TRBJ1-2; 7 bases map to TRBD1. The germline V gene encodes CDR1 LGHNA and CDR2 YNFKEQ. Trimming took 2 bases from V and 4 from J; bases not matched to a gene: 4. The CDR3 has 14 residues. The CDR3 spells CASSQLTGSYGYTF. In DNA form, the CDR3 reads TGTGCCAGCAGCCAATTGACAGGGTCCTATGGCTACACCTTC.

The chain combines TRBV18 with TRBJ1-1; D is unresolved. The CDR3 has 14 residues. Germline V CDR1 and CDR2: KGHSH, LQKENI. Trimming shortened V by 6 bases and J by 4 bases, and 15 bases separated the two germline ends. The CDR3 loop reads CASSANPRGTEAFF. CDR3 bases: TGTGCCAGCTCGGCGAACCCAAGAGGCACTGAAGCTTTCTTT.

V usage is TRBV2 and J usage is TRBJ2-7; 7 positions agree with TRBD1. V shed 4 bases and J 2 bases; nucleotides not matched to a gene: 5. The CDR3 runs to 14 residues. Germline V CDR1 and CDR2: SNHLY, FYNNEI. Here the CDR3 DNA reads TGTGCCAGCAGTGTAGACCAGGGGGCCTACGAGCAGTACTTC. It specifies CASSVDQGAYEQYF.

The chain employs TRBV4-2 and TRBJ2-7; D possibly corresponds to TRBD2 (5 bases). With 0 bases removed from V and 4 bases from J, the gap between germline ends came to 16 bases. The germline V gene has CDR1 LGHNA and CDR2 YNFKEQ. The CDR3 extends over 16 amino acids. CDR3 sequence: CASSQDSRTYIYEQYF. The CDR3 coding sequence is TGTGCCAGCAGCCAAGATTCAAGGACTTACATATACGAGCAGTACTTC.

The rearrangement links TRBV20-1 to TRBJ2-7; possibly TRBD2 for D (5 bases). Germline values: CDR1 DFQATT, CDR2 SNEGSKA (reference sequence). The CDR3 has 11 residues. V was clipped by 5 bases and J by 7 bases, with 12 bases between them. The CDR3 region is CSAEGYKEQYF. In DNA, the CDR3 is TGCAGTGCTGAGGGATACAAGGAGCAGTACTTC.

The chain carries TRBV7-8 and TRBJ1-2, with TRBD1 matching 9 bases. The CDR3 is 17 residues long. The germline V gene encodes CDR1 SGHVS and CDR2 FQNEAQ. Trimming at V came to 1 base and at J to 4 bases, leaving 10 bases not matched to a gene. The CDR3 sequence is CASSLGDRGVSSYGYTF. The CDR3 coding sequence is TGTGCCAGCAGCTTAGGTGACAGGGGGGTATCATCCTATGGCTACACCTTC.

The chain joins TRBV4-1 to TRBJ2-1, with TRBD2 matching 11 bases. The CDR3 consists of 16 residues. V lost 4 bases, J lost 4 bases, and 6 bases stayed unmatched. Germline V gene lookup returns CDR1 MGHRA and CDR2 YSYEKL. The CDR3 spells CASSRTSGGQYNEQFF. The CDR3 coding sequence is TGCGCCAGCAGCCGAACTAGCGGGGGTCAGTACAATGAGCAGTTCTTC.